The 8 T cell receptor beta chains listed next were all sequenced from one sample in a study of T-cell reconstitution after alpha-beta-depleted transplantation in children. Unique molecular identifiers were incorporated into the prepared TCRbeta library. TCRdb processed the PCR reads anew with MiXCR; each CDR3 protein has one entry. The sample shows hundreds of thousands of distinct CDR3 sequences, 10% to 15% of them seen only once. The sample was PBMCs, mostly from graft donor cells, taken 360 days after TCRalphabeta/CD19-depleted stem cell transplant. The source of these receptors is a male patient between 10 and 17 years old who had a stem cell transplant for acute myeloid leukemia, so the T cells may come from the graft donor.

This clonotype has a handful of counts. The chain is built from TRBV28 and TRBJ2-1; 9 bases fit TRBD2. The CDR3 has 15 residues. CDR1 and CDR2 from the germline V gene are MDHEN and SYDVKM. Trimming removed 7 bases from V and 2 bases from J; junction bases left unmatched: 6. In DNA form, the CDR3 reads TGTGCCAGCAACTTAGCGGGAGACCCCTACAATGAGCAGTTCTTC. It encodes CASNLAGDPYNEQFF.

This clonotype occurred a few times. The CDR3 DNA reads as TGCGCCAGCAGCTTGGCCATAGGGGAGGCGTCTACGCAGTATTTT. It specifies CASSLAIGEASTQYF. The chain employs TRBV5-1 and TRBJ2-3, with D possibly matching TRBD2 (6 bases). The V gene's germline CDR1 is SGHRS and CDR2 YFSETQ. Between the trimmed V and J ends, which lost 0 bases and 8 bases, there was a span of 16 bases. There are 15 residues in the CDR3.

This clonotype is termed medium-sized. The CDR3 spells CASSSQGYEQYF. The DNA for the CDR3 is TGTGCCAGCAGCTCCCAGGGTTACGAGCAGTACTTC. V is TRBV7-2 and J is TRBJ2-7, with D possibly being TRBD1 (5 bases). Trimming took 4 bases from V and 4 from J, leaving 8 bases between them. This CDR3 comprises 12 residues. Germline CDR1 SGHTA, CDR2 FQGNSA.

This clonotype was seen a single time. The chain has TRBV11-3 and TRBJ2-5, with TRBD2 as a possible D gene (6 bases). Germline CDR1 reads SGHNT; CDR2 reads YENEEA. CDR3 length equals 17 residues. V was cut by 4 bases and J by 2 bases, with 20 bases left in between. The CDR3 bases are TGTGCCAGCAGCTCGGGGGATCTGGTGGACACGCAAGAGACCCAGTACTTC. This encodes CASSSGDLVDTQETQYF.

This clonotype was counted ten times or more. The genes are TRBV14 and TRBJ2-7, with 9 bases matching TRBD2. The CDR3 runs 15 residues. Germline assignment: CDR1 SGHDN and CDR2 FVKESK. V lost 2 bases to trimming and J lost 0 bases; unmatched junction nucleotides: 2. Written as DNA, the CDR3 is TGTGCCAGCAGCCAATCACTAGCGGGCTCCTACGAGCAGTACTTC. Encoded protein: CASSQSLAGSYEQYF.

This clonotype occurred many times. V and J are TRBV29-1 and TRBJ2-6; possibly TRBD2 for D (5 bases). In germline, CDR1 is SQVTM, CDR2 ANQGSEA. There are 15 residues in the CDR3. Trimming removed 5 bases at V and 1 base at J, with 12 bases between. The CDR3 reads CSVRSGVSGANVLTF. The CDR3 DNA reads TGCAGCGTTCGCTCCGGGGTTTCTGGGGCCAACGTCCTGACTTTC.

V is TRBV5-1 and J is TRBJ2-7; 7 bases match TRBD2. With 2 bases clipped from V and 9 bases from J, the junction kept 17 bases outside the gene matches. Germline CDR1 SGHRS, CDR2 YFSETQ. The CDR3 totals 16 residues. The CDR3 loop reads CASSLASGNAYVGQYF. The CDR3 DNA reads TGCGCCAGCAGCTTAGCTAGCGGCAATGCCTACGTAGGGCAGTACTTC.

This clonotype was recorded at least ten times. The CDR3 loop reads CASSLAPLEQYF. The CDR3 region has the DNA TGTGCCAGCAGTTTAGCCCCGCTAGAGCAGTACTTC. The chain employs TRBV12-3 or TRBV12-4 and TRBJ2-7; D gene uncertain. The ends were cut back, 0 bases at V and 7 bases at J, with 7 bases in the middle. This CDR3 region has 12 residues.